Reported below is one TCR beta chain. Its antigen is as yet unknown. The data were taken from a study of identical twins. Study conclusions and caveats: Twin sharing of out-of-frame TCR alpha was underestimated by models in monozygotic pairs.

The CDR3 is made up of 15 amino acids. CDR1 is SGDLS and CDR2 is YYNGEE in the germline V gene. V was pared by 2 bases and J by 7 bases, with 16 bases between. TCRdb redid the calling of the 5' RACE reads with MiXCR, one entry per CDR3 protein. The data hold hundreds of thousands of distinct CDR3 sequences, with under 8.5% observed a single time. The sample was also reused in another study, on yellow fever vaccine responses in identical twins. That report notes: Reportedly, twins' vaccine T cell responses looked partly convergent and partly personalized.

This chain connects TRBV9 to TRBJ2-1, with D uncertain. What was sequenced was PBMCs. This clonotype originated in a young woman in good health. CDR3 region: CASSVYQWSNNEQFF. The CDR3 DNA follows: TGTGCCAGCAGCGTCTATCAATGGAGCAATAATGAGCAGTTCTTC.